This TCR beta chain is from a study of OX40 agonist ivuxolimab in advanced cancers. For the wider study: Ivuxolimab was an agonistic, fully human IgG2 monoclonal antibody directed against OX40 (CD134), a costimulatory receptor. Intravenous ivuxolimab was administered to patients every 2 weeks at six dose levels: 0.01, 0.1, 0.3, 1.5, 3 and 10 mg/kg. Among the roughly 50 dose-escalation patients, 19 had hepatocellular carcinoma, approximately 15 melanoma, 9 renal cell carcinoma and 9 head and neck cancer. In the dose-escalation cohort, over 65% of patients were male, and the mean age was approximately 60 years, with a range of 23 to 79. Prior anti-PD-1, anti-PD-L1 or anti-CTLA-4 therapy was permitted, and about 40% of dose-escalation patients had received checkpoint inhibitors. Three dose-escalation patients achieved partial responses, one with hepatocellular carcinoma and two with cutaneous melanoma. The point of sequencing TCRbeta in the periphery was to test whether ivuxolimab changed TCR sequence diversity and drove clonal T-cell expansion. The monotherapy dose-escalation portion (N ≈ 50 patients) of the phase I ivuxolimab trial is reported in the paper.

V is shortened by 6 bases, J by 10 bases, and the region joining them spans 21 bases. The CDR3 sequence holds 13 residues, the cysteine and phenylalanine included. Only CDR3 DNA remains: 39 bases, in frame from the first base. Based on the germline V gene, the CDR1 and CDR2 sequences are SQVTM and ANQGSEA. Turning to this clone: Its recognized antigen is unknown. No much larger clone exists at a distance of one base, and base qualities are not known.

To sequence the TCRbeta CDR3 region, genomic DNA was isolated from the sorted cells. The immunoSEQ Assay was used for sequencing of TCRbeta CDR3 regions. In TCRdb, the immuneACCESS table is reduced to in-frame sequences with V and J assigned. These tables do not hold every clone; where another copy was compared, an unresolved V gene accounts for under half, and the others remain unexplained. The sample includes 53,000 or so clones, with about four fifths observed a single time. About an eighth of the sample is taken by the ten largest. The trial excluded patients who had a history of autoimmune disease or were on systemic immunosuppression. In every dose cohort, peripheral blood was drawn for TCR sequencing at baseline, cycle 4 day 1, and cycle 7 day 1. Samples came from an open-label, multicenter, first-in-human phase I dose-escalation trial of ivuxolimab. The trial enrolled adults with locally advanced or metastatic head and neck squamous cell, hepatocellular, melanoma or renal cell carcinoma. Before TCR sequencing, CD4+ T cells and CD8+ T cells from peripheral blood were sorted into separate populations.

Broader findings and caveats from the paper: Low levels of normalized T-cell clonal expansion were also seen in some patients who did not respond. At doses of 0.1 to 3.0 mg/kg, clonal expansion of both CD4+ and CD8+ T cells in blood was seen between baseline and week 6. The antigen specificity of the clonally expanded peripheral T cells was not determined. After ivuxolimab, CD8+ T cells had more expanded clones than CD4+ T cells on average. In the 0.1-3.0 mg/kg groups, partial responders were among the patients with the lowest normalized peripheral clonal expansion, particularly in CD8+ T cells.

The sequencing here drew on CD4+ or CD8+ T cells sorted from blood, taken in a trial of the OX40 agonist ivuxolimab. The V gene is TRBV29-1 and the J gene is TRBJ1-1; perhaps TRBD1 is the D gene, with 5 bases matching. The TCR sequence derives from an adult with an advanced solid tumor such as melanoma, head and neck, liver or kidney cancer. The DNA sequence follows: TGCAGCGTCTCCACGGGGGAGGGGCGCAGAGCTTTCTTT. It translates as CSVSTGEGRRAFF.